The entry below describes one T cell receptor beta chain. Its target is not known. Constant-segment primers were used for 5'RACE, and the resulting TCR alpha and TCR beta cDNA libraries carried sample barcodes and UMIs. TCRdb passed the 5' RACE reads through MiXCR, listing each CDR3 protein once. The top ten clones hold around a fifth of a sample with about 400,000 distinct CDR3 sequences, roughly 18% of them seen once. The data derive from a study of T-cell memory formation after mild COVID-19. Across the whole study: Among the donors, TCR clusters were largely specific to each donor. Study results and limitations: CD4/CD8 balance held among clones contracting day 15 to 85, and later expanders leaned CD4+. Cross-reactive memory seemingly joined, as some responding clones were found in pre-infection memory.

The CDR3 sequence is 15 residues long. Germline V gene sequence: CDR1 SGHKS, CDR2 YYEKEE (reference sequence). Between the trimmed V and J ends, which lost 4 bases and 6 bases, there was a span of 20 bases. The sequencing sample was made of PBMCs or a T cell subset sorted from them (not recorded which). This TCR came from a man between 18 and 29 years old who had mild COVID-19 (a few samples of this study predate the infection). Cell type and time point are not known. V is TRBV5-5 and J is TRBJ2-7; D is perhaps TRBD1 (7 bases). CDR3 residues: CASSRAPGGRTEQYV. In DNA form, the CDR3 reads TGTGCCAGCAGCAGAGCTCCAGGGGGGCGGACCGAGCAGTACGTC.